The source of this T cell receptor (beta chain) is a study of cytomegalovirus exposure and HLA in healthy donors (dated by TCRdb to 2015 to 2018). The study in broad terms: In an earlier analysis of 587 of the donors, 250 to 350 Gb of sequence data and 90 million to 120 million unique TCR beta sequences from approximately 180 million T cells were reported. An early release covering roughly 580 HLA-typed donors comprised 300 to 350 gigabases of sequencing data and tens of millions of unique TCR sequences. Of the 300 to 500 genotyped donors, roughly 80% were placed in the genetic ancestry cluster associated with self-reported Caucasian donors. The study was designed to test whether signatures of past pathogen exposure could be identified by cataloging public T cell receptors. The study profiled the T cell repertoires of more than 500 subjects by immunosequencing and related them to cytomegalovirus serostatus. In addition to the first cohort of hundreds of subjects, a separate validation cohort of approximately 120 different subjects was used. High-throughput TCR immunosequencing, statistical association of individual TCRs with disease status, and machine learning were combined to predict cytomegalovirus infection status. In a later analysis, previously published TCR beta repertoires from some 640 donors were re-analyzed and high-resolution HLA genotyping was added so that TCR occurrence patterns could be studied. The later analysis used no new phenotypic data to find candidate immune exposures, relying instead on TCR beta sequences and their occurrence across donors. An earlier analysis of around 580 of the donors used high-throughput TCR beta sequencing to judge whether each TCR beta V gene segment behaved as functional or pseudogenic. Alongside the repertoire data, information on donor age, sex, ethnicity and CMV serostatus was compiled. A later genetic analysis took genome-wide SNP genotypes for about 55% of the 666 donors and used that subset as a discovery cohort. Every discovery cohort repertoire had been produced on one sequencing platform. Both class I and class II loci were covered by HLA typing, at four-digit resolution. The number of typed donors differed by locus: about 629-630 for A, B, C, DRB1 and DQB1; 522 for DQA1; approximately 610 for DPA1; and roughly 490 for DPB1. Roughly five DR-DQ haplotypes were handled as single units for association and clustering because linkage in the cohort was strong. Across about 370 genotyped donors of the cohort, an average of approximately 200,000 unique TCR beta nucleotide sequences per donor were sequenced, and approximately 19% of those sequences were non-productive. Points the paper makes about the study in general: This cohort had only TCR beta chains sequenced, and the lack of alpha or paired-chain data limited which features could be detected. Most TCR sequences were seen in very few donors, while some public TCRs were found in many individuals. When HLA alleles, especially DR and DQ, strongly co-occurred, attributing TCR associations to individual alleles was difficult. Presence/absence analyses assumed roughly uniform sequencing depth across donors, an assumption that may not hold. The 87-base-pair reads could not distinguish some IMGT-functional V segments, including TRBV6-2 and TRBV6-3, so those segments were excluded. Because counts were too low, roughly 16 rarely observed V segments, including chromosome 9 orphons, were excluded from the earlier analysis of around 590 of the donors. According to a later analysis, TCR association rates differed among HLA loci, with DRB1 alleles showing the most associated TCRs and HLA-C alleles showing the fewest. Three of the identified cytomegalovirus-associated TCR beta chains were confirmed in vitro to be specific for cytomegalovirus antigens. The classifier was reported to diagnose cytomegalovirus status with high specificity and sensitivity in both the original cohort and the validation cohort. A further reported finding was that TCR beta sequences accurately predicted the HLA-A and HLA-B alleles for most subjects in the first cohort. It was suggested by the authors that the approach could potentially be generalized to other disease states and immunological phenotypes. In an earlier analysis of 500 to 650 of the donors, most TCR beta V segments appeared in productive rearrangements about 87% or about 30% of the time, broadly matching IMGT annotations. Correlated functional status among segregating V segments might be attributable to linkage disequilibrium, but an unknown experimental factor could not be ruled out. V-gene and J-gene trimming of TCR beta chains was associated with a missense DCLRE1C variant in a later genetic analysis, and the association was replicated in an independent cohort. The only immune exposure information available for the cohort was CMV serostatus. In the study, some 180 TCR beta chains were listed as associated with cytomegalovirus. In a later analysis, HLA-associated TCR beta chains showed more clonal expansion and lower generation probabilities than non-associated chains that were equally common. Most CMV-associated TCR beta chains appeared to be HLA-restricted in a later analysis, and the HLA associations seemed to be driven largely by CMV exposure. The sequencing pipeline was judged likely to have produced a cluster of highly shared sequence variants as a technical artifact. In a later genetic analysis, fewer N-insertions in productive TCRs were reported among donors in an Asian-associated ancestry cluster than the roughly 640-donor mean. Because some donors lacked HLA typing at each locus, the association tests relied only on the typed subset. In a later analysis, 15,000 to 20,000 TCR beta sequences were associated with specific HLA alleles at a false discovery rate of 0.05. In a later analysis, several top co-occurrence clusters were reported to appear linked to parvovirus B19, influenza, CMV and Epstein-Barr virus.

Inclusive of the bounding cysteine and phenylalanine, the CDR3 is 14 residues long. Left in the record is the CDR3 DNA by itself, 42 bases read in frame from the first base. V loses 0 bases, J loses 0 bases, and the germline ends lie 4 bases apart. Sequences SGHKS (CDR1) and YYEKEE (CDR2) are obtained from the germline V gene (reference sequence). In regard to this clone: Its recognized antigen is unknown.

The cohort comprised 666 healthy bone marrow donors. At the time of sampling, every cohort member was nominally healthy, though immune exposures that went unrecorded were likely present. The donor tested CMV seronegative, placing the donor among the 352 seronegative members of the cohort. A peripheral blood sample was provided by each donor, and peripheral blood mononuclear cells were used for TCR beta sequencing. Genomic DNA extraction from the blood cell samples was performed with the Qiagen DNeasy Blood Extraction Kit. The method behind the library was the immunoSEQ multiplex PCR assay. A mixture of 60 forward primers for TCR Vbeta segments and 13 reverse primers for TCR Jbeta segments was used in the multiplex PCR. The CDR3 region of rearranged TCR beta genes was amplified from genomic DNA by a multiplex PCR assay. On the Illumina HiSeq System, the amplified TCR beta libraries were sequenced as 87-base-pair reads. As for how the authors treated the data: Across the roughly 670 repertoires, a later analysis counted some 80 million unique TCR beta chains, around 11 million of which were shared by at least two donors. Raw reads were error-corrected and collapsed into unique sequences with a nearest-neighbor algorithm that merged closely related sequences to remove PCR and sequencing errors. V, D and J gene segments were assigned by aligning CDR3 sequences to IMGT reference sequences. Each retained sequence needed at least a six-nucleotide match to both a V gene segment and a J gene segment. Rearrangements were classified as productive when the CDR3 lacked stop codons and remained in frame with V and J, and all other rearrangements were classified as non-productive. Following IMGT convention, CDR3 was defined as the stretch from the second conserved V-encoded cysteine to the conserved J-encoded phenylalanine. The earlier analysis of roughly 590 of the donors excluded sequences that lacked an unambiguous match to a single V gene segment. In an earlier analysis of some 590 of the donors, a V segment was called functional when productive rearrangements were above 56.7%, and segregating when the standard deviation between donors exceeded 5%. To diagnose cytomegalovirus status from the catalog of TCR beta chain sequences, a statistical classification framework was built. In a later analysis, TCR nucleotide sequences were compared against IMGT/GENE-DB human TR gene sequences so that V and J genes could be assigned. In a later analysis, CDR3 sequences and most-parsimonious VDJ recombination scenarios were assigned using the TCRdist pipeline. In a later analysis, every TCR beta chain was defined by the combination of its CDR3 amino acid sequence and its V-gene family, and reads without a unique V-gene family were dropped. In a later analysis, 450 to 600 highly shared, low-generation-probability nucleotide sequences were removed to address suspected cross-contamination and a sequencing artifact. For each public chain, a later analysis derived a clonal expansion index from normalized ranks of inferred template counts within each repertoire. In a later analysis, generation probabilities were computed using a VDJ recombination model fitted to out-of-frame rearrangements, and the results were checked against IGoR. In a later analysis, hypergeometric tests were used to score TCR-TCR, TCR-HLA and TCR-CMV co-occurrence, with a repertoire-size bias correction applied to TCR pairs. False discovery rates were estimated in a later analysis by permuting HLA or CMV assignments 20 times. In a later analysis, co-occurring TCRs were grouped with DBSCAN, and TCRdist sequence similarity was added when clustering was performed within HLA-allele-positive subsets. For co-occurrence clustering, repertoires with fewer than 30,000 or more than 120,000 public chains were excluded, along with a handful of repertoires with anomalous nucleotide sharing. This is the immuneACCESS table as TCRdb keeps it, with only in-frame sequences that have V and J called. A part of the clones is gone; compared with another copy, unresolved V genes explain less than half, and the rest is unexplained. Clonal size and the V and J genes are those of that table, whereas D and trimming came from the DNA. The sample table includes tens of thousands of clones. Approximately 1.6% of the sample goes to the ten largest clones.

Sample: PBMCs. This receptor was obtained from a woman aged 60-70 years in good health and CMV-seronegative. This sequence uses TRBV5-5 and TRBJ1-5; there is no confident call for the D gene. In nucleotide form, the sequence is TGTGCCAGCAGCTTGGACAATAGCAATCAGCCCCAGCATTTT. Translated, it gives CASSLDNSNQPQHF. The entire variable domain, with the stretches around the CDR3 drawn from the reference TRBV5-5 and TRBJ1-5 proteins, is DAGVTQSPTHLIKTRGQQVTLRCSPISGHKSVSWYQQVLGQGPQFIFQYYEKEERGRGNFPDRFSARQFPNYSSELNVNALLLGDSALYLCASSLDNSNQPQHFGDGTRLSIL.